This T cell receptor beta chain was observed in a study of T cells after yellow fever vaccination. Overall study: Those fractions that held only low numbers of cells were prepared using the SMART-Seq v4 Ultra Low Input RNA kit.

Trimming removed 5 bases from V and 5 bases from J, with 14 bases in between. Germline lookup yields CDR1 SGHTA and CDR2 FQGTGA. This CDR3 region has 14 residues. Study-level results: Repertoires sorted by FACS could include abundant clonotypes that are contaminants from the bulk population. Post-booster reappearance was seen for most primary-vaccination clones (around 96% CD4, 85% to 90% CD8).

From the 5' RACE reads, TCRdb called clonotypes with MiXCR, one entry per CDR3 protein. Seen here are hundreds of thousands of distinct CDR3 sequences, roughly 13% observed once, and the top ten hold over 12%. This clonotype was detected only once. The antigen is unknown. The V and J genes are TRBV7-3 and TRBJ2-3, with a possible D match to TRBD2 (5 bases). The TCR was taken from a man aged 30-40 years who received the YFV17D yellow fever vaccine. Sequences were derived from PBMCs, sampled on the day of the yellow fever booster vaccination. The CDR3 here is CASSQQTGGDTQYF. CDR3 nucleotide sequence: TGTGCCAGCAGCCAGCAAACTGGAGGAGATACGCAGTATTTT. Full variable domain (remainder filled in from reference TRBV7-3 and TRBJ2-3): GAGVSQTPSNKVTEKGKYVELRCDPISGHTALYWYRQSLGQGPEFLIYFQGTGAADDSGLPNDRFFAVRPEGSVSTLKIQRTERGDSAVYLCASSQQTGGDTQYFGPGTRLTVL.